These T cell receptor beta chains were read from a single sample in a study of PD-L1 blockade in urothelial cancer. The protocol was immunoSEQ multiplex PCR, while the TCRdb copy is restricted to in-frame clones and leaves out a portion. The data show roughly 32,000 clones, 80% to 90% seen once. Sequences were derived from PBMCs, sampled around atezolizumab (anti-PD-L1) treatment. All receptors come from a man older than 75 with urothelial cancer. CDR3s include the opening cysteine and the closing phenylalanine or tryptophan. The D gene is left open where the match is weak. Part of the rows lack a size; the others show once, few, many or a class for expanded clones.

TRBJ2-3,TRBV5-1,NA,TRBD2,TGCGCCAGCAGGGCGAGCGGGACCCGCACAGATACGCAGTATTTT,CASRASGTRTDTQYF
TRBJ2-5,TRBV6-1,NA,NA,TGTGCCAGCAGTGGCCCATTTTCCTCGGCCCAGTACTTC,CASSGPFSSAQYF
TRBJ2-1,TRBV9,once,TRBD1,TGTGCCAGCAGCGCCGGACAGGGTCCATACAATGAGCAGTTCTTC,CASSAGQGPYNEQFF
TRBJ2-2,TRBV5-1,once,NA,TGCGCCAGCAGCCCTCCCGGAGGCACCGGGGAGCTGTTTTTT,CASSPPGGTGELFF
TRBJ2-7,TRBV2,NA,TRBD1,TGTGCCAGCAATTTGGACAGGGGGGAGCAGTACTTC,CASNLDRGEQYF
TRBJ2-4,TRBV19,NA,TRBD1,TGTGCCAGTAGTATAGATGGTCCGGGACAGGGGCTAGCCAAAAACATTCAGTACTTC,CASSIDGPGQGLAKNIQYF
TRBJ2-7,TRBV28,NA,TRBD2,TGTGCCAGCAGGCCCCGGGGGGGGTACGCATACGAGCAGTACTTC,CASRPRGGYAYEQYF
TRBJ2-4,TRBV15,NA,TRBD1,TGTGCCACCAGCACCAAACAGGGGCTAGCCAAAAACATTCAGTACTTC,CATSTKQGLAKNIQYF
TRBJ1-1,TRBV19,NA,NA,TGTGCCAGTAGTATAAGCCCTACGATCCCTGAAGCTTTCTTT,CASSISPTIPEAFF
TRBJ2-3,TRBV10-1,NA,TRBD1,TGCGCCAGCAGGGGACAGGAGCCCACAGATACGCAGTATTTT,CASRGQEPTDTQYF
TRBJ1-2,TRBV11-2,NA,TRBD1,TGTGCCAGCAGCAACTCCCCACAGGGGGCCTATGGCTACACCTTC,CASSNSPQGAYGYTF
TRBJ1-3,TRBV7-9,NA,TRBD1,TGTGCCAGCAGCCCGGGACAGGTTGGAGACACCATATATTTT,CASSPGQVGDTIYF
TRBJ1-4,TRBV5-4,NA,NA,TGTGCCAGCAGCTTGGGACAAACTAATGAAAAACTGTTTTTT,CASSLGQTNEKLFF
TRBJ2-5,TRBV7-8,NA,NA,TGTGCCAGCAGCTTATACGGGAAAGAGACCCAGTACTTC,CASSLYGKETQYF
TRBJ2-2,TRBV7-6,NA,TRBD1,TGTGCCAGCAGCTTCGGGACAGGGGGCGCAAGGTCCGGGGAGCTGTTTTTT,CASSFGTGGARSGELFF
TRBJ2-3,TRBV9,NA,TRBD2,TGTGCCAGCAGCATCCTTAGCGGGCAAACAGATACGCAGTATTTT,CASSILSGQTDTQYF
TRBJ2-1,TRBV14,NA,NA,TGTGCCAGCAGCCTATTTTCGGGAGCCGGGCAGTTCTTC,CASSLFSGAGQFF
TRBJ2-3,TRBV2,once,TRBD1,TGTGCCAGCAGCGTTGGACAGGCCACCCCTAGCACAGATACGCAGTATTTT,CASSVGQATPSTDTQYF
TRBJ2-1,TRBV18,NA,NA,TGTGCCAGCTCACCTGACACCCTACTCGGAAATGAGCAGTTCTTC,CASSPDTLLGNEQFF
TRBJ2-1,TRBV7-9,NA,TRBD2,TGTGCCAGCAGCGGGACTAGCGGGATTTCCTACAATGAGCAGTTCTTC,CASSGTSGISYNEQFF
TRBJ2-7,TRBV5-4,once,TRBD1,TGTGCCAGCAGCTTGATGGGCAGGGGGTCCTACGAGCAGTACTTC,CASSLMGRGSYEQYF
TRBJ2-7,TRBV27,NA,TRBD1,TGTGCCAGCACCGCCTCTTACAGGGGGGCCTACGAGCAGTACTTC,CASTASYRGAYEQYF
TRBJ1-5,TRBV19,NA,NA,TGTGCCAGTAGTATGAGTAGGGGGTACAATCAGCCCCAGCATTTT,CASSMSRGYNQPQHF
TRBJ2-1,TRBV27,once,NA,TGTGCCAGCAGTTTAGGGGGGGCACCTATGGGGCAGTTCTTC,CASSLGGAPMGQFF
TRBJ2-7,TRBV5-1,NA,NA,TGCGCCAGCAGCTTGGCTGCAGGGTTCTACGAGCAGTACTTC,CASSLAAGFYEQYF
TRBJ2-7,TRBV6-5,NA,TRBD1,TGTGCCAGCAGGGCGACAGGGGGCCGGGACGAGCAGTACTTC,CASRATGGRDEQYF
TRBJ1-1,TRBV5-1,NA,NA,TGCGCCAGCAGCTTGACAGGGTGGGACACTGAAGCTTTCTTT,CASSLTGWDTEAFF
TRBJ2-2,TRBV4-1,NA,TRBD2,TGCGCCAGCAGCCGTCCTGGCGGGGGGAACACCGGGGAGCTGTTTTTT,CASSRPGGGNTGELFF
TRBJ2-7,TRBV19,NA,NA,TGTGCCAGTAGTCTTCAGGGAGGCGGCGAGCAGTACTTC,CASSLQGGGEQYF
TRBJ2-5,TRBV27,NA,NA,TGTGCCAGCAGGCCGATAGCGACACCTCAAGAGACCCAGTACTTC,CASRPIATPQETQYF
TRBJ2-5,TRBV10-3,NA,TRBD2,TGTGCCATCAGTGAGACTAGCGGGAGCCGGGAGACCCAGTACTTC,CAISETSGSRETQYF
TRBJ2-2,TRBV19,NA,TRBD1,TGTGCCAGTAGAAAGGGACAGGGGAACACCGGGGAGCTGTTTTTT,CASRKGQGNTGELFF
TRBJ2-3,TRBV5-1,NA,NA,TGCGCCAGCAGCTTACCCCGGACGGGAAGCACAGATACGCAGTATTTT,CASSLPRTGSTDTQYF
TRBJ1-1,TRBV5-1,NA,NA,TGCGCCAGCAGCCGGGACTTACCGGGCGCGAAGATGAACACTGAAGCTTTCTTT,CASSRDLPGAKMNTEAFF
TRBJ2-3,TRBV7-2,NA,TRBD2,TGTGCCAGCAGCTTCATAGTAGCGGGAGGTACAGATACGCAGTATTTT,CASSFIVAGGTDTQYF
TRBJ2-2,TRBV30,NA,NA,TGTGCCTGGAGTGGTCAGGGGACCGGGGAGCTGTTTTTT,CAWSGQGTGELFF
TRBJ2-1,TRBV19,NA,TRBD1,TGTGCCAGTGGAGTGGGCCAGGGGGTAAATGAGCAGTTCTTC,CASGVGQGVNEQFF
TRBJ2-5,TRBV7-9,few,TRBD1,TGTGCCAGCAGCGCCCGGGGGACAGGGTTTCAAGAGACCCAGTACTTC,CASSARGTGFQETQYF
TRBJ2-2,TRBV7-2,few,TRBD2,TGTGCCAGCAGCTTAGTGCCGGCGGGAGGGTCTACCGGGGAGCTGTTTTTT,CASSLVPAGGSTGELFF
TRBJ1-4,TRBV4-3,NA,TRBD1,TGCGCCAGCAGTCGTGACAGGGGGCTTGAAAAACTGTTTTTT,CASSRDRGLEKLFF
TRBJ1-3,TRBV19,NA,TRBD1,TGTGCCAGTAGCGGACAGGCCTTCTCTGGAAACACCATATATTTT,CASSGQAFSGNTIYF
TRBJ1-2,TRBV19,NA,TRBD1,TGTGCCAGTAGTATGGACAGGGACAGGGGCTACACCTTC,CASSMDRDRGYTF
TRBJ2-7,TRBV6-5,NA,TRBD2,TGTGCCACTTGCGGTAGCGGGAGGGACGAGCAGTACTTC,CATCGSGRDEQYF
TRBJ2-4,TRBV9,NA,TRBD2,TGTGCCAGCAGCGGTGGACTAGCGGGGGGCATTCAGTACTTC,CASSGGLAGGIQYF
TRBJ2-6,TRBV27,NA,TRBD1,TGTGCCAGCAGTAAGGGACAGGGATTGACTGGGGCCAACGTCCTGACTTTC,CASSKGQGLTGANVLTF
TRBJ2-7,TRBV7-2,NA,TRBD2,TGTGCCAGCAGCTTAGGGTTTGGGACTAGCAACGAGCAGTACTTC,CASSLGFGTSNEQYF
TRBJ1-3,TRBV5-4,NA,TRBD1,TGTGCCAGCAGCTTAGCAGGGGGCCTGAACTCTGGAAACACCATATATTTT,CASSLAGGLNSGNTIYF
TRBJ1-2,TRBV28,NA,TRBD1,TGTGCCAGCAGTTCGACGACAGGGCGGGGATATGGCTACACCTTC,CASSSTTGRGYGYTF
TRBJ1-4,TRBV28,NA,NA,TGTGCCAGCTGGGAAAGGGGCCGGTCGATGGGTGAAAAACTGTTTTTT,CASWERGRSMGEKLFF
TRBJ2-5,TRBV29-1,NA,TRBD2,TGCAGCGCTAGCGGGAGGGCCAGGGAGACCCAGTACTTC,CSASGRARETQYF
TRBJ2-3,TRBV10-3,NA,TRBD2,TGTGCCATCAGTTCAGGAGCGGGAGGGGTAGCAGATACGCAGTATTTT,CAISSGAGGVADTQYF
TRBJ2-7,TRBV9,NA,NA,TGTGCCAGCAGCGTAGCCCCGGCAGGAGGACCCTACGAGCAGTACTTC,CASSVAPAGGPYEQYF
TRBJ2-2,TRBV5-6,NA,TRBD1,TGTGCCAGCAGCTACCGGGACAGGAAAACCGGGGAGCTGTTTTTT,CASSYRDRKTGELFF
TRBJ2-3,TRBV7-2,NA,NA,TGTGCCAGCAGCTTAGGCAGCTCCGTGAGGGCGGGTACGCAGTATTTT,CASSLGSSVRAGTQYF
TRBJ1-4,TRBV11-2,NA,NA,TGTGCCAGCAGCCCTGCCGGGGGGGCTGGGGAAAAACTGTTTTTT,CASSPAGGAGEKLFF